One and the same sample provided the 20 T cell receptor beta chains below, sequenced in a study of blood T cell repertoires in COVID-19. The method was immunoSEQ multiplex PCR; TCRdb's version includes in-frame clones alone and lacks a portion of them. The data show about 190,000 clones, with around 85% seen just once and roughly 12% held by the top ten. Input material: peripheral blood. The origin of the receptors is a man over 45 who had recovered from COVID-19.

J is TRBJ1-5 and V is TRBV30; D is unresolved. The CDR3 is 17 residues long. The V gene's germline CDR1 is GTSNPN and CDR2 SVGIG (reference sequence). Trimming shortened V by 0 bases and J by 0 bases, and 15 bases separated the two germline ends. For the CDR3, the DNA is TGTGCCTGGAGTGTATTCGATCCTGAGTATAGCAATCAGCCCCAGCATTTT. Its protein product is CAWSVFDPEYSNQPQHF.

The chain recombines TRBV19 with TRBJ1-4; the match to TRBD1 covers 7 bases. Unmatched junction bases numbered 13, after V lost 3 bases and J lost 3 bases. Germline CDR1 and CDR2: LNHDA and SQIVND (reference sequence). This CDR3 is built from 18 residues. The CDR3 nucleotides are TGTGCCAGTAGTATCCGACAGGGATCCTTTCAAGCTAATGAAAAACTGTTTTTT. This gives the protein CASSIRQGSFQANEKLFF.

This sequence joins TRBV11-1 and TRBJ1-1, with 9 bases that match TRBD1. The V segment lost 3 bases and the J segment 4 bases; nucleotides outside the gene matches: 3. The CDR3 runs to 14 residues. Germline V gene data show CDR1 as SGHAT and CDR2 as FQDESV (reference sequence). This CDR3 is CASSFTGGGTEAFF. CDR3 nucleotides: TGTGCCAGCAGCTTCACAGGGGGCGGCACTGAAGCTTTCTTT.

To note about this clone: Other DNA sequences in the sample encode the same CDR3. The V gene is TRBV28, the J gene TRBJ2-1; TRBD2 might be the D (5 bases). Per germline, CDR1 MDHEN and CDR2 SYDVKM. V gave up 2 bases and J gave up 0 bases, with 8 bases separating them. This CDR3 comprises 15 residues. DNA for the CDR3: TGTGCCAGCAGTTTACGAGGGAGCTCCTACAATGAGCAGTTCTTC. As protein: CASSLRGSSYNEQFF.

The V call is TRBV10-2, the J call TRBJ1-6; tentative D call: TRBD1 (6 bases). V lost 6 bases and J lost 4, with 10 bases in between. The germline V gene has CDR1 WSHSY and CDR2 SAAADI. This CDR3 region has 14 residues. The CDR3 DNA follows: TGCGCCAGCAGCGGACAGACTTATAATTCACCCCTCCACTTT. Translated: CASSGQTYNSPLHF.

This chain links TRBV29-1 with TRBJ2-7; 10 nucleotides agree with TRBD2. The CDR3 loop spans 13 amino acids. CDR1 is SQVTM, CDR2 ANQGSEA, per germline. The ends lost 5 bases at V and 3 bases at J; junction bases unmatched: 4. The CDR3 nucleotides read TGCAGCGTTACTAGCGGGACTTTCTACGAGCAGTACTTC. As protein: CSVTSGTFYEQYF.

As DNA, the CDR3 is TGTGCCTGGACGAAGGGAGCGTACGGCTACACCTTC. Translation: CAWTKGAYGYTF. The chain employs TRBV30 and TRBJ1-2; no definite D call. Germline CDR1 is GTSNPN and CDR2 is SVGIG (reference sequence). The CDR3 is 12 amino acids. The ends were cut back, 4 bases at V and 8 bases at J, with 14 bases in the middle.

The sample holds one count of this clone. This chain links TRBV29-1 with TRBJ2-3; the match to TRBD2 covers 7 bases. After removal of 4 bases from V and 0 bases from J, the junction contained 7 bases not matched to a gene. CDR3 size: 15 residues. Germline loops: CDR1 SQVTM, CDR2 ANQGSEA. CDR3 sequence: CSVAGSGPSTDTQYF. Written as DNA, the CDR3 is TGCAGCGTTGCGGGTAGCGGGCCTAGCACAGATACGCAGTATTTT.

V is TRBV11-2 and J is TRBJ2-3; no clear D gene. V was pared by 0 bases and J by 5 bases, with 3 bases between. The CDR3 spans 12 residues. Per germline, CDR1 SGHAT and CDR2 FQNNGV. CDR3 sequence: CASSLDQDTQYF. CDR3 in DNA: TGTGCCAGCAGCTTAGATCAAGATACGCAGTATTTT.

This clone was observed a single time. The V call is TRBV11-3, the J call TRBJ2-1; TRBD2 matches 13 bases. Germline lookup yields CDR1 SGHNT and CDR2 YENEEA. This CDR3 is built from 18 residues. The V and J ends lost 5 bases and 2 bases, in that order; junction bases with no gene match: 9. The chain's CDR3 is CASSPGLAGDVTYNEQFF. The CDR3 DNA follows: TGTGCCAGCAGCCCCGGACTAGCGGGAGACGTAACCTACAATGAGCAGTTCTTC.

The chain employs TRBV6-5 and TRBJ1-6, with 7 bases aligning to TRBD1. From germline, CDR1 is MNHEY and CDR2 SVGAGI. The trim removed 5 bases at V and 14 bases at J, leaving 6 bases unmatched. The CDR3 spans 12 residues. For the CDR3, the DNA is TGTGCCAGCAGTCAGAATACAGGGGCCCTCCACTTT. It specifies CASSQNTGALHF.

This clone was seen a single time. The genes are TRBV24-1 and TRBJ2-3; maybe TRBD1 (6 bases). The CDR3 extends over 16 amino acids. The germline V gene encodes CDR1 KGHDR and CDR2 SFDVKD. The V end lost 4 bases, the J end lost 2 bases, and 15 bases lay between the germline ends. CDR3 sequence reads: CATSDMGQTHTDTQYF. CDR3 nucleotide sequence: TGTGCCACCAGTGACATGGGACAAACGCACACAGATACGCAGTATTTT.

The chain has TRBV5-1 and TRBJ2-7; 8 bases map to TRBD2. CDR1 is SGHRS and CDR2 is YFSETQ in the germline V gene. The CDR3 is 17 residues long. J lost 1 base, V lost 0 bases, and 9 bases had no gene match. In nucleotides, the CDR3 is TGCGCCAGCAGCTTGGCCTCGGGTAGCGGGGTATCCTACGAGCAGTACTTC. The encoded protein is CASSLASGSGVSYEQYF.

This chain links TRBV20-1 with TRBJ2-1; D remains ambiguous. This CDR3 spans 11 amino acids. With 2 bases removed from V and 12 bases from J, the gap between germline ends came to 11 bases. Germline loops: CDR1 DFQATT, CDR2 SNEGSKA (reference sequence). Written as DNA, the CDR3 is TGCAGTGCTAGACTTGACCCGGGGCAGTTCTTC. Its translation: CSARLDPGQFF.

This clone was picked up many times. The CDR3 sequence is CASTGSYEQYF. CDR3 nucleotides: TGTGCCAGCACGGGGAGCTACGAGCAGTACTTC. The chain carries TRBV7-9 and TRBJ2-7; D might be TRBD2 (5 bases). The ends were cut back, 7 bases at V and 3 bases at J, with 7 bases in the middle. The CDR3 loop spans 11 amino acids. The germline CDR1 and CDR2 sequences are SEHNR and FQNEAQ (reference sequence).

The chain employs TRBV5-1 and TRBJ2-3; perhaps TRBD2 as D (5 bases). V was pared by 0 bases and J by 4 bases, with 9 bases between. The CDR3 has 14 residues. The germline CDR1 and CDR2 sequences are SGHRS and YFSETQ. The CDR3 loop is CASSLAGRADTQYF. CDR3 DNA sequence: TGCGCCAGCAGCTTGGCGGGAAGGGCAGATACGCAGTATTTT.

This clone was detected only once. This chain joins TRBV29-1 and TRBJ2-1, with TRBD1 identical over 7 bases. There are 14 residues in the CDR3. Germline values: CDR1 SQVTM, CDR2 ANQGSEA. Trimming at V came to 7 bases and at J to 1 base, leaving 7 bases not matched to a gene. Here the CDR3 DNA reads TGCAGCGGAGATACAGGGGCGTCCTACAATGAGCAGTTCTTC. Amino acids: CSGDTGASYNEQFF.

Written as DNA, the CDR3 is TGTGCCAGCAGTGGGGGGGGTGTGGAAACCTACGAGCAGTACTTC. Protein: CASSGGGVETYEQYF. The J gene is TRBJ2-7, the V gene TRBV5-4; 7 bases are a match to TRBD2. CDR1 is SGHNT and CDR2 is YYREEE in the germline V gene (reference sequence). The V segment lost 5 bases and the J segment 2 bases; nucleotides outside the gene matches: 10. This CDR3 region has 15 residues.

The chain uses TRBV4-2 and TRBJ2-1; maybe TRBD2 (5 bases). The CDR3 sequence is 15 residues long. Germline V gene lookup returns CDR1 LGHNA and CDR2 YNFKEQ. The ends were cut back, 4 bases at V and 2 bases at J, with 12 bases in the middle. The CDR3 DNA reads TGTGCCAGCAGCCTTCAAAAGGAGGCCTACAATGAGCAGTTCTTC. Protein product: CASSLQKEAYNEQFF.

V usage is TRBV28 and J usage is TRBJ2-7, with 10 bases identical to TRBD1. The V gene's germline CDR1 is MDHEN and CDR2 SYDVKM. The CDR3 is 15 amino acids. The ends lost 8 bases at V and 7 bases at J; junction bases unmatched: 14. The CDR3 is CASSSGTGAGEEQYF. CDR3 nucleotides: TGTGCCAGCTCTTCTGGGACAGGGGCCGGGGAGGAGCAGTACTTC.